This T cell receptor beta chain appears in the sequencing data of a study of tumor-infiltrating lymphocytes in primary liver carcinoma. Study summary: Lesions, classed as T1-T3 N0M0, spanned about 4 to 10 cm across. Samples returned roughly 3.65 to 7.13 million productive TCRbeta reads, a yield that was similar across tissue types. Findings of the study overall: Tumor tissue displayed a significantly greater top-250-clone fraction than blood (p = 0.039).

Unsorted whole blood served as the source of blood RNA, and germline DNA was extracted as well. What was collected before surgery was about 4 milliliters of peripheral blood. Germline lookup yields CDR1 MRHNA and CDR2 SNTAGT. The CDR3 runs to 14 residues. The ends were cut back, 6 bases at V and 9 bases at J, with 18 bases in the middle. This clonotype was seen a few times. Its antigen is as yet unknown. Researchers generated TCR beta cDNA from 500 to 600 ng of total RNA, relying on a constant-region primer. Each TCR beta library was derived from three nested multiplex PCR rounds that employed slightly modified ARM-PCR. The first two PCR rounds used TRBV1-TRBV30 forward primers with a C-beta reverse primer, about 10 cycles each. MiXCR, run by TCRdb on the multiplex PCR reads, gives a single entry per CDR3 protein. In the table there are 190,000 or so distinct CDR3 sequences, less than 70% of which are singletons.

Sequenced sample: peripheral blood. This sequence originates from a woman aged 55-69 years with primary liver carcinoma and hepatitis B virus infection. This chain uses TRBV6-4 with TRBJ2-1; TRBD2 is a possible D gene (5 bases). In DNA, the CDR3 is TGTGCCAGCAGGCCGGGCCCCTCGGCGGGTGAGCAGTTCTTC. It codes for CASRPGPSAGEQFF.